This record covers a single T cell receptor beta chain. Its antigen is currently unknown. The CDR3 runs to 9 residues. Germline V gene lookup returns CDR1 SEHNR and CDR2 FQNEAQ (reference sequence). V was trimmed by 7 bases and J by 7 bases, leaving 3 bases between them. The sample belongs to a study of beta chain features in type 1 diabetes. Reverse transcribing all isolated RNA meant expressed TCRB transcripts were sequenced. Libraries were prepared by immunoSEQ multiplex PCR; TCRdb keeps only in-frame clonotypes and omits some of them. The profile shows a few hundred thousand clones, 11% to 15% of them singletons. Whole-study findings and limits: In the patient group, naive, central memory and Treg TCRB repertoires seemed more alike than in the healthy donor group.

This chain uses TRBV7-9 with TRBJ2-3; no definite D call. This receptor was obtained from a man aged 25-45 years in good health. Sequenced material: naive CD4+ T cells from blood. This CDR3 reads CASNNTQYF. The CDR3 DNA sequence: TGTGCCAGCAACAATACGCAGTATTTT.